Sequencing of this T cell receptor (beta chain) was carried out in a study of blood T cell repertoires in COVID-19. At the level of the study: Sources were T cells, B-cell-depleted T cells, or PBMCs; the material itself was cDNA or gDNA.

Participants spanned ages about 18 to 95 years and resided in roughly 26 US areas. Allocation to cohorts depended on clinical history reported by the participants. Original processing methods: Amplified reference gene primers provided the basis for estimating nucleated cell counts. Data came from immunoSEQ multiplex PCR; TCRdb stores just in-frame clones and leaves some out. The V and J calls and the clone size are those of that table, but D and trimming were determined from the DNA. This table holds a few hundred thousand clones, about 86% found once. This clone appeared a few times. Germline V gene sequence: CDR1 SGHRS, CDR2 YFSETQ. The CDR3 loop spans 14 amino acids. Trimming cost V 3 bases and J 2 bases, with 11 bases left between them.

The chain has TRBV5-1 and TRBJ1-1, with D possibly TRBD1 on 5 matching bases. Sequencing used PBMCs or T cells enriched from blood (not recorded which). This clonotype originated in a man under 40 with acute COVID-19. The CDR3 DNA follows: TGCGCCAGCAGCTGGGACGGGGGAAACACTGAAGCTTTCTTT. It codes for CASSWDGGNTEAFF. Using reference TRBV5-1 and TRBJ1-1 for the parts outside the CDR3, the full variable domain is KAGVTQTPRYLIKTRGQQVTLSCSPISGHRSVSWYQQTPGQGLQFLFEYFSETQRNKGNFPGRFSGRQFSNSRSEMNVSTLELGDSALYLCASSWDGGNTEAFFGQGTRLTVV.